This T cell receptor beta chain was profiled in a study of OX40 agonist ivuxolimab in advanced cancers. About the full investigation: The costimulatory receptor OX40 (CD134) was targeted by ivuxolimab, a fully human IgG2 agonistic monoclonal antibody. A male proportion of around 80% and a mean age of approximately 60 years, ranging from 23 to 79, were recorded for the dose-escalation cohort. Partial responses occurred in three dose-escalation patients: two with cutaneous melanoma and one with hepatocellular carcinoma. The point of sequencing TCRbeta in the periphery was to test whether ivuxolimab changed TCR sequence diversity and drove clonal T-cell expansion. Intravenous ivuxolimab was administered to patients every 2 weeks at six dose levels: 0.01, 0.1, 0.3, 1.5, 3 and 10 mg/kg. Prior anti-PD-1, anti-PD-L1 or anti-CTLA-4 therapy was permitted, and checkpoint inhibitors had been received by about 44% of dose-escalation patients. The paper describes the monotherapy dose-escalation part (N ≈ 52 patients) of the phase I trial of ivuxolimab. Of the roughly 51 patients in dose escalation, around 20 had hepatocellular carcinoma, about 15 had melanoma, 9 had renal cell carcinoma and 9 had head and neck cancer. Findings and caveats that apply to the study as a whole: After ivuxolimab, CD8+ T cells had more expanded clones than CD4+ T cells on average. In the 0.1-3.0 mg/kg groups, partial responders had among the lowest normalized peripheral clonal expansion, particularly in CD8+ T cells. At doses from 0.1 to 3.0 mg/kg, clonal expansion was seen in both CD4+ and CD8+ blood T cells between baseline and week 6. The antigen specificity of the clonally expanded peripheral T cells was not determined. Low levels of normalized T-cell clonal expansion were also seen in some patients who did not respond.

Genomic DNA was isolated from the sorted cells so that the TCRbeta CDR3 region could be sequenced. TCRbeta CDR3 regions were sequenced using the immunoSEQ Assay. TCRdb re-hosts the immuneACCESS table, in-frame sequences only. Its copies lack some clones; in the studies checked, an unresolved V gene accounts for under half of them, and the cause for the rest is not known. The sample data list some 19,000 clones, and around 78% of these were observed just once. The top ten clonotypes cover around 15% of the sample. The trial excluded patients who had a history of autoimmune disease or were on systemic immunosuppression. Peripheral blood for TCR sequencing was drawn from every dose cohort at baseline, at cycle 4 day 1 and at cycle 7 day 1. Samples were obtained from an open-label, multicenter, first-in-human phase I dose-escalation trial of ivuxolimab. The trial enrolled adults with locally advanced or metastatic head and neck squamous cell, hepatocellular, melanoma or renal cell carcinoma. CD4+ and CD8+ T cells were sorted separately from peripheral blood before TCR sequencing.

V is cut back by 6 bases and J by 8 bases, with 3 bases in the junction unmatched. The CDR3 spans 12 residues, from the cysteine through the phenylalanine. The entry retains the CDR3 DNA only, 36 bases that are in frame from base 1. Based on the germline V gene, the CDR1 and CDR2 sequences are MGHRA and YSYEKL. Remarks on this clone: Which antigen it targets is not known. The input lacks base qualities; no much larger clone sits a single base away.

The clonotype originates from an adult with an advanced solid tumor such as melanoma, head and neck, liver or kidney cancer. The sequencing here drew on CD4+ or CD8+ T cells sorted from blood, taken in a trial of the OX40 agonist ivuxolimab. Rearrangement joined TRBV4-1 to TRBJ2-2; TRBD2 aligns with 7 central bases. The DNA reads as follows: TGCGCCAGCAGTCTGCGGGGGGGGGAGCTGTTTTTT. The resulting protein is CASSLRGGELFF.